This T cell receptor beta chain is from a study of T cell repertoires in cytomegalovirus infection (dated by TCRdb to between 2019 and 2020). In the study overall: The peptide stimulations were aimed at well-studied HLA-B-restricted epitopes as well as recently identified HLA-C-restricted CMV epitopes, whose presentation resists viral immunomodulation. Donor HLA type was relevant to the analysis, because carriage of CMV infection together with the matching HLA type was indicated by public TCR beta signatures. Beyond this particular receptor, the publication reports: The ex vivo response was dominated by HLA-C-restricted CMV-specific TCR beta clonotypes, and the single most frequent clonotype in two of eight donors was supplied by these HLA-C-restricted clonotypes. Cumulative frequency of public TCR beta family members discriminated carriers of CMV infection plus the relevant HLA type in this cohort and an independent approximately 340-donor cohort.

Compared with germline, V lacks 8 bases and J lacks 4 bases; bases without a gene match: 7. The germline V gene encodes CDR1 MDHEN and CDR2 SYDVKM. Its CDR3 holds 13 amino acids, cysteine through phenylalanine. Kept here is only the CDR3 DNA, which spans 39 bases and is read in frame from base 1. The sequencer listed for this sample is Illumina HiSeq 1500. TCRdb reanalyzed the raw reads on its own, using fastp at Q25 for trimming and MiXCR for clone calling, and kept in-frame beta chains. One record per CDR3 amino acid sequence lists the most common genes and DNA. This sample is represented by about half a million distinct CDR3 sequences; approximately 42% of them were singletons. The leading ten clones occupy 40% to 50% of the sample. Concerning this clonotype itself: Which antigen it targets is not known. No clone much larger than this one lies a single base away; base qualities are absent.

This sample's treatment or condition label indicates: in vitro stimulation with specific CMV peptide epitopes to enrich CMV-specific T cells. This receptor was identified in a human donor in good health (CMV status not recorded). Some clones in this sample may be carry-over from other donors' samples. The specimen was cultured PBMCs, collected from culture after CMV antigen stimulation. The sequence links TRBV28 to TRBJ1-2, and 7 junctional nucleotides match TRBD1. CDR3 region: CASATGDGYGYTF. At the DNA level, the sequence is TGTGCCAGCGCCACAGGGGACGGCTATGGCTACACCTTC.